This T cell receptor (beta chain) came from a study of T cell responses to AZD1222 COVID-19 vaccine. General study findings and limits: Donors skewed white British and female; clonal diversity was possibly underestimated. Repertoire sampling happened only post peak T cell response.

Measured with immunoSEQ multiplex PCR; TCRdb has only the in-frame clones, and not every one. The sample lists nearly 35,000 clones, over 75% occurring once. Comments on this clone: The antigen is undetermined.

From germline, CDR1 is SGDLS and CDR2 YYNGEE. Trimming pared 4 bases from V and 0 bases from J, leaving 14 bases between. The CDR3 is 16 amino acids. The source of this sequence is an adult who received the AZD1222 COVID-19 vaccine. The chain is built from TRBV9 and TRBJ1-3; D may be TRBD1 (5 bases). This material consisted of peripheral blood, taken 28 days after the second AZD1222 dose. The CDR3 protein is CASSTRQNPSGNTIYF. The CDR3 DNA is TGTGCCAGCAGCACCAGACAGAACCCCTCTGGAAACACCATATATTTT. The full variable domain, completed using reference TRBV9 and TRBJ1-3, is DSGVTQTPKHLITATGQRVTLRCSPRSGDLSVYWYQQSLDQGLQFLIQYYNGEERAKGNILERFSAQQFPDLHSELNLSSLELGDSALYFCASSTRQNPSGNTIYFGEGSWLTVV.